These 12 T cell receptor beta chains originate from one sample sequenced in a study of blood T cell repertoires in COVID-19. Data came from immunoSEQ multiplex PCR; TCRdb stores just in-frame clones and leaves some out. In the table there are a few hundred thousand clones, over 85% of which are singletons. The specimen sequenced was PBMCs or T cells enriched from blood (not recorded which). These receptor sequences come from a woman aged 25 to 39 who had recovered from COVID-19.

A single count supports this clone. The CDR3 nucleotides are TGTGCCAGCAGTTTAAAGCCAGGGGATATTGGCTACACCTTC. Encoded protein: CASSLKPGDIGYTF. This chain joins TRBV27 and TRBJ1-2; TRBD1 might be the D (6 bases). V gave up 2 bases and J gave up 7 bases, with 14 bases separating them. The CDR3 runs to 14 residues. Germline CDR1 reads MNHEY; CDR2 reads SMNVEV (reference sequence).

The V call is TRBV5-4, the J call TRBJ2-1; 10 bases are shared with TRBD2. Germline V gives CDR1 SGHNT, CDR2 YYREEE (reference sequence). V was clipped by 0 bases and J by 4 bases; unmatched bases: 1. This CDR3 region has 15 residues. The CDR3 protein is CASSLASGGYNEQFF. Written as DNA, the CDR3 is TGTGCCAGCAGCTTGGCTAGCGGGGGTTACAATGAGCAGTTCTTC.

V gene TRBV3-1 (or the pseudogene TRBV3-2) combines with J gene TRBJ2-5; tentatively, D is TRBD2 (5 bases). Between the trimmed V and J ends, which lost 4 bases and 5 bases, there was a span of 17 bases. Germline CDR1 reads LGHDT; CDR2 reads YNNKEL (reference sequence). The CDR3 totals 15 residues. The CDR3 coding sequence is TGTGCCAGCAGCCCCCCGGGGATGCCTGAGGAGACCCAGTACTTC. Translating gives CASSPPGMPEETQYF.

The chain joins TRBV28 to TRBJ2-1; 8 nucleotides agree with TRBD2. The germline gives CDR1 MDHEN, CDR2 SYDVKM. The junction had 18 bases not matched to a gene; V was cut back by 6 bases and J by 8 bases. The CDR3 has 17 amino acids. The DNA of the CDR3 is TGTGCCAGCAGCACGCCCCCTCACAGCGGGAGAAACTATGAGCAGTTCTTC. Encoded protein: CASSTPPHSGRNYEQFF.

J is TRBJ1-5 and V is TRBV10-3; perhaps TRBD1 as D (5 bases). V dropped 6 bases and J dropped 3 bases, with 12 bases sitting between them. The CDR3 sequence is 14 residues long. The germline V gene encodes CDR1 ENHRY and CDR2 SYGVKD. The CDR3 bases are TGTGCCATCAGCCCCGACAGTTACAATCAGCCCCAGCATTTT. As protein: CAISPDSYNQPQHF.

V gene TRBV10-3 combines with J gene TRBJ2-1; D not resolved. The germline gives CDR1 ENHRY, CDR2 SYGVKD. V gave up 5 bases and J gave up 3 bases, with 14 bases separating them. This CDR3 comprises 15 residues. For the CDR3, the DNA is TGTGCCATCAGTCCGAACTCCCCCGGCTACAATGAGCAGTTCTTC. This translates into CAISPNSPGYNEQFF.

The CDR3 DNA reads TGTGCCACCAGTGATGCCCGGGCCGGAGGCTATGGCTACACCTTC. It encodes CATSDARAGGYGYTF. The rearrangement links TRBV24-1 to TRBJ1-2; D uncertain. The CDR3 has 15 amino acids. The V gene lost 3 bases and the J gene lost 4 bases, with 14 bases spanning the gap. Looked up from germline, CDR1 is KGHDR and CDR2 is SFDVKD.

This clone was recorded a few times. The chain couples TRBV27 to TRBJ1-5; D call uncertain. The CDR3 is 12 residues long. Trimming stripped 3 bases from V and 6 bases from J, with 6 bases between. Germline V gene sequence: CDR1 MNHEY, CDR2 SMNVEV (reference sequence). CDR3 protein: CASSFVGQPQHF. CDR3 coding DNA: TGTGCCAGCAGTTTCGTCGGTCAGCCCCAGCATTTT.

This clone occurred many times. The J gene is TRBJ2-1, the V gene TRBV14; D gene ambiguous. CDR3 length: 13 amino acids. The V gene lost 4 bases and the J gene lost 4 bases, with 8 bases spanning the gap. Germline CDR1 SGHDN, CDR2 FVKESK. Here the CDR3 reads CASSPVAYNEQFF. The CDR3 nucleotides read TGTGCCAGCAGCCCGGTCGCGTACAATGAGCAGTTCTTC.

The genes are TRBV7-2 and TRBJ2-3, with 8 bases aligning to TRBD1. CDR3 length: 13 residues. Germline V gives CDR1 SGHTA, CDR2 FQGNSA. After removal of 8 bases from V and 6 bases from J, the junction contained 7 bases not matched to a gene. The CDR3: CASGTQGADTQYF. The CDR3 bases are TGTGCCAGCGGGACCCAGGGGGCGGATACGCAGTATTTT.

V and J are TRBV10-2 and TRBJ2-7; D might be TRBD2 (5 bases). This CDR3 has 14 amino acids. Germline loops: CDR1 WSHSY, CDR2 SAAADI. Trimming pared 4 bases from V and 4 bases from J, leaving 14 bases between. CDR3 region: CASSVGLRGYEQYF. DNA of the CDR3: TGCGCCAGCAGTGTAGGCCTGCGAGGGTACGAGCAGTACTTC.

This clone showed up just a few times. V usage is TRBV6-6 and J usage is TRBJ2-7, with 7 bases fitting TRBD2. Trimming removed 8 bases from V and 6 bases from J; junction bases left unmatched: 19. There are 16 residues in the CDR3. CDR1 and CDR2 from the germline V gene are MNHNY and SVGAGI (reference sequence). The DNA for the CDR3 is TGTGCCAGCCAAGGTTCGGTTGCTAGCGGCGGGCGCGAGCAGTACTTC. This translates into CASQGSVASGGREQYF.